One and the same sample provided the 20 T cell receptor beta chains below, sequenced in a study of monozygotic twins with inflammatory bowel disease. TCRdb re-analyzed the 5' RACE reads; it lists each CDR3 protein once, without DNA. Here the sample table reports over 200,000 distinct CDR3 sequences. Sample: blood. The receptors here all came from a human donor with ulcerative colitis or Crohn's disease, or a healthy co-twin of an affected twin (not recorded which).

The chain combines TRBV7-2 with TRBJ1-3; the TCRdb call, TRBD1, lacks DNA for checking. Germline CDR1 SGHTA, CDR2 FQGNSA. CDR3 length: 15 residues. The CDR3 loop reads CASSAQTGSGNTIYF.

This chain connects TRBV7-3 to TRBJ2-3; the D call from TCRdb, TRBD1, cannot be confirmed without DNA. This CDR3 spans 14 amino acids. Per germline, CDR1 SGHTA and CDR2 FQGTGA. The CDR3 reads CASSLGGWADTQYF.

The J gene is TRBJ1-2, the V gene TRBV5-6. This CDR3 has 14 amino acids. Germline V gene lookup returns CDR1 SGHDT and CDR2 YYEEEE. CDR3 amino acids: CASSFPTANYGYTF.

This chain uses TRBV6-5 with TRBJ1-5. The germline CDR1 and CDR2 sequences are MNHEY and SVGAGI. This CDR3 comprises 15 residues. This CDR3 reads CAGSYGKHSNQPQHF.

The chain carries TRBV5-5 and TRBJ1-2; the TCRdb call, TRBD1, lacks DNA for checking. Germline V gives CDR1 SGHKS, CDR2 YYEKEE (reference sequence). CDR3 length equals 13 residues. This CDR3 is CASSLKAGVGYTF.

This chain uses TRBV10-3 with TRBJ2-1. The germline CDR1 and CDR2 sequences are ENHRY and SYGVKD. CDR3 length equals 11 residues. The CDR3: CAISESGEQFF.

The gene calls are TRBV10-3 and TRBJ2-4; the D call of TRBD2 rests on TCRdb alone, since no DNA is present to check it. The CDR3 spans 14 residues. Germline V gene lookup returns CDR1 ENHRY and CDR2 SYGVKD. The CDR3 protein is CATRGTSGLNIQYF.

This chain uses TRBV29-1 with TRBJ2-7; no DNA is available, so the TRBD2 call from TCRdb remains unchecked. Germline V lookup: CDR1 SQVTM, CDR2 ANQGSEA. The CDR3 runs to 13 residues. This chain's CDR3 is CSVEGVRPTEQYF.

V and J are TRBV29-1 and TRBJ2-7; TCRdb's D call of TRBD1 is untestable without DNA. Germline assignment: CDR1 SQVTM and CDR2 ANQGSEA. This CDR3 is built from 13 residues. The CDR3: CSVQNDRAYEQYF.

CDR3 region: CSASTGNSGANVLTF. The genes are TRBV20-1 and TRBJ2-6; TCRdb names TRBD1, which stays unverified in the absence of DNA. The CDR3 is made up of 15 amino acids. The germline gives CDR1 DFQATT, CDR2 SNEGSKA (reference sequence).

The chain combines TRBV20-1 with TRBJ2-3; the D gene TCRdb calls, TRBD2, cannot be checked with no DNA. The CDR3 runs to 13 residues. Germline V gives CDR1 DFQATT, CDR2 SNEGSKA (reference sequence). This CDR3 reads CSPGRQGRDTQYF.

The chain carries TRBV7-9 and TRBJ2-5; TCRdb selects TRBD1, and the lack of DNA leaves this call unchecked. CDR3 length: 17 amino acids. Germline V lookup: CDR1 SEHNR, CDR2 FQNEAQ (reference sequence). The CDR3 loop is CASSLLDRPQERETQYF.

The chain employs TRBV5-8 and TRBJ2-1; the TCRdb call, TRBD2, lacks DNA for checking. The germline V gene encodes CDR1 SGHTS and CDR2 YDEGEE. The CDR3 totals 12 residues. The CDR3 spells CASSFSAGKQFF.

The rearrangement links TRBV12-3 or TRBV12-4 to TRBJ1-2; the TRBD1 assignment by TCRdb is unverifiable without DNA. The CDR3 consists of 15 residues. This CDR3 is CASSFRSGQGPGYTF.

This chain joins TRBV12-3 or TRBV12-4 and TRBJ2-3; TCRdb indicates TRBD2, and absent DNA this call remains unverified. CDR3 length equals 15 residues. The CDR3 loop reads CASSLGGGLRDTQYF.

The chain employs TRBV4-2 and TRBJ2-3; checking the TCRdb D call of TRBD1 is not possible without DNA. The CDR3 consists of 16 residues. Germline V CDR1 and CDR2: LGHNA, YNFKEQ. The chain's CDR3 is CASSQDTGGKSDTQYF.

This rearrangement joins TRBV3-1 to TRBJ2-3; TCRdb outputs TRBD1, but without DNA this stays unchecked. The CDR3 extends over 15 amino acids. The V gene's germline CDR1 is LGHDT and CDR2 YNNKEL (reference sequence). CDR3 sequence: CASSQWGQGTDTQYF.

This chain uses TRBV7-9 with TRBJ2-5. Germline V gene data show CDR1 as SEHNR and CDR2 as FQNEAQ (reference sequence). The CDR3 is 14 residues long. Here the CDR3 reads CASSFQVVQEAQYF.

This chain joins TRBV12-3 or TRBV12-4 and TRBJ2-5; TCRdb picks TRBD1, but there is no DNA to check that call. The CDR3 is 16 residues long. This CDR3 reads CASSFSRGRGQETQYF.

The CDR3 reads CASSFGGATSGANVLTF. The rearrangement links TRBV5-4 to TRBJ2-6; TCRdb's D gene call, TRBD1, goes unchecked for lack of DNA. Germline V CDR1 and CDR2: SGHNT, YYREEE (reference sequence). The length of the CDR3 is 17 residues.